This T cell receptor (beta chain) appears in the sequencing data of a study of blood T cell repertoires in COVID-19. Clones were read by immunoSEQ multiplex PCR, and TCRdb kept only the in-frame ones, dropping some. The profile shows 100,000 to 150,000 clones, approximately 84% of them singletons. Trimming left V 1 base short and J 5 bases short, with 13 bases between. This CDR3 contains 15 residues. The V gene's germline CDR1 is LGHNA and CDR2 YNFKEQ. This clone was observed a single time. The chain joins TRBV4-2 to TRBJ2-3, with D possibly TRBD2 on 5 matching bases. This receptor was identified in a woman aged 25 to 39 who had recovered from COVID-19. Sequenced: peripheral blood. Here the CDR3 DNA reads TGTGCCAGCAGCCAAGGAGAACAGCGGAGAGATACGCAGTATTTT. It specifies CASSQGEQRRDTQYF.